This T cell receptor beta chain was captured by sequencing in a study of OX40 agonist ivuxolimab in advanced cancers. At the level of the study: Aged 23 to 79 with a mean of 60 years, they were more than 80% male. Study conclusions and caveats: Clonal expansion by week 6 occurred in CD4+ and CD8+ blood T cells (at 0.1 to 3.0 mg/kg).

The study sampled blood at baseline, cycle 4 day 1, and cycle 7 day 1. Germline-derived CDR1 and CDR2 are SQVTM and ANQGSEA. Deletions cut 7 bases from V and 5 bases from J, with 14 bases between. The CDR3 runs to 12 residues. The data were produced by immunoSEQ multiplex PCR, yet TCRdb's version contains in-frame clones alone and is incomplete. Altogether more than 70,000 clones are present, approximately 85% being singletons, with the ten largest covering more than 0.45%. Comments on this clone: The target antigen is unknown.

The receptor's source is an adult with an advanced solid tumor such as melanoma, head and neck, liver or kidney cancer. Sequences were derived from CD4+ or CD8+ T cells sorted from blood, sampled in a trial of the OX40 agonist ivuxolimab. The chain links TRBV29-1 to TRBJ1-1, with D possibly matching TRBD1 (6 bases). For the CDR3, the DNA is TGCAGCGCTGGGACATTAACAACTGAAGCTTTCTTT. Encoded protein: CSAGTLTTEAFF.